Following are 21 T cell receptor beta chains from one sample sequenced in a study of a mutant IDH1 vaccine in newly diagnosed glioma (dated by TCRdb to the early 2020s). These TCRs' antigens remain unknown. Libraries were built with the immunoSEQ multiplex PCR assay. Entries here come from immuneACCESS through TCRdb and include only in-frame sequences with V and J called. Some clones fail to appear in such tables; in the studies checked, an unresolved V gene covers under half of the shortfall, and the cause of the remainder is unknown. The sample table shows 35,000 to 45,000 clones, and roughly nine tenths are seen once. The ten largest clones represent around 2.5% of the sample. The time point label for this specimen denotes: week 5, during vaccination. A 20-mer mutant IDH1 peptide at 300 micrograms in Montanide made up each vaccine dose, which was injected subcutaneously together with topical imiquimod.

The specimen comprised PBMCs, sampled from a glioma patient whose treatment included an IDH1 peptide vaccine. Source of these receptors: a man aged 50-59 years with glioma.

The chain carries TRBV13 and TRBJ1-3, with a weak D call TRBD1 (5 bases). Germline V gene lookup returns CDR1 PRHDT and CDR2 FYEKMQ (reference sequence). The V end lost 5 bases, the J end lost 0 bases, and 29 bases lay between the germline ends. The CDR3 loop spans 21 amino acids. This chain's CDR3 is CASSNRHRGGKAFGSGNTIYF. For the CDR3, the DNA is TGTGCCAGCAGCAACCGACATCGGGGGGGGAAGGCTTTTGGCTCTGGAAACACCATATATTTT.

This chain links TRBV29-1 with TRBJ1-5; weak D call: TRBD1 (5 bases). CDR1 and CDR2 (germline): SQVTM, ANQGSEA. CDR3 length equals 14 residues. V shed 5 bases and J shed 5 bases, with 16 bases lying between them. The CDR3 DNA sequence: TGCAGCGTTTCTACCGGGACGGAATATCAGCCCCAGCATTTT. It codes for CSVSTGTEYQPQHF.

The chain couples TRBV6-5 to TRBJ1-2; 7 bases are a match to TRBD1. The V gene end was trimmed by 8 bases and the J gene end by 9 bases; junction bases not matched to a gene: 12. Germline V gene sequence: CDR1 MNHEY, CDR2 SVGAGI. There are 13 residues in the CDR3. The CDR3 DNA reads TGTGCCAGCGGAAGGGACAGTTCGTTCAGCTACACCTTC. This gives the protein CASGRDSSFSYTF.

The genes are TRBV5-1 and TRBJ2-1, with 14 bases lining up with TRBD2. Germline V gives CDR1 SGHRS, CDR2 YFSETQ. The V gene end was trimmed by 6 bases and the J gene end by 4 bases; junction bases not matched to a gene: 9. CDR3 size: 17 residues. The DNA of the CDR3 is TGCGCCAGCAACCCTACCGGGACTAGCGGGGGTTACAATGAGCAGTTCTTC. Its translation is CASNPTGTSGGYNEQFF.

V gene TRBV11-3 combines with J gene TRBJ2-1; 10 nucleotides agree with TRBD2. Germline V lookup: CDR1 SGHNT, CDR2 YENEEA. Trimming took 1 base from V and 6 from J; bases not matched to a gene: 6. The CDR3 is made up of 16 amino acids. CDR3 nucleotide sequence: TGTGCCAGCAGCTTAGTTAGCGGGGGGTCCCTCAATGAGCAGTTCTTC. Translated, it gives CASSLVSGGSLNEQFF.

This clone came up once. DNA for the CDR3: TGTGCCAGCAGCTTGAGTATGAATCAGCCCCAGCATTTT. This sequence encodes CASSLSMNQPQHF. This rearrangement joins TRBV5-8 to TRBJ1-5; no firm D call. Germline V gene data show CDR1 as SGHTS and CDR2 as YDEGEE. CDR3 length: 13 amino acids. Trimming stripped 1 base from V and 4 bases from J, with 6 bases between.

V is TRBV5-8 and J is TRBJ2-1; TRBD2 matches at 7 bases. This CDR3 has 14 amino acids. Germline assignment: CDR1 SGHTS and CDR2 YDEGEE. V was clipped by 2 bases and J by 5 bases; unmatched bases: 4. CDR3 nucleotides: TGTGCCAGCAGCTTCGAGACTAGCAACAATGAGCAGTTCTTC. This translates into CASSFETSNNEQFF.

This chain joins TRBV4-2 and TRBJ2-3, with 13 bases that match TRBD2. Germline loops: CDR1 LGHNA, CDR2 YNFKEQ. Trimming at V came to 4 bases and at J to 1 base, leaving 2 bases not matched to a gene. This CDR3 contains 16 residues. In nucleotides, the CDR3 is TGTGCCAGCAGCCGAGGACTAGCGGGGGGCACAGATACGCAGTATTTT. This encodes CASSRGLAGGTDTQYF.

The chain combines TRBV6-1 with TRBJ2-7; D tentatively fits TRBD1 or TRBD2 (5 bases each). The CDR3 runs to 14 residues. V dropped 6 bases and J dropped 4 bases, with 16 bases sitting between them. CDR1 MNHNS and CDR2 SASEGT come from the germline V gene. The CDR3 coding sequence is TGTGCCAGCAGATCCGGGACGGCCGGTTACGAGCAGTACTTC. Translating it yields CASRSGTAGYEQYF.

In nucleotides, the CDR3 is TGTGCCAGCAGTTCTACAGGGTTCTCTGGAAACACCATATATTTT. Protein: CASSSTGFSGNTIYF. The chain is built from TRBV27 and TRBJ1-3; D perhaps matches TRBD1 (6 bases). There are 15 residues in the CDR3. CDR1 is MNHEY and CDR2 is SMNVEV in the germline V gene (reference sequence). Trimming removed 4 bases from V and 0 bases from J, with 10 bases in between.

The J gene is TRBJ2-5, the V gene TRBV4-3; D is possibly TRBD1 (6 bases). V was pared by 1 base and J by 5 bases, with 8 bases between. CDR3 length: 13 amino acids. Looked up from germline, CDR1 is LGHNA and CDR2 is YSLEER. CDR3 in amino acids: CASSQGQGETQYF. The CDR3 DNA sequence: TGCGCCAGCAGCCAAGGGCAGGGGGAGACCCAGTACTTC.

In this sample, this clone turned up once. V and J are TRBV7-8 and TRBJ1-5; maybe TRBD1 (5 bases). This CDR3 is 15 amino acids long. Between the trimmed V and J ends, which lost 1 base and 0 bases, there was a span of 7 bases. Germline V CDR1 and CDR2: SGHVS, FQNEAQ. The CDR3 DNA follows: TGTGCCAGCAGCTTAGGGGGGATTAGCAATCAGCCCCAGCATTTT. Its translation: CASSLGGISNQPQHF.

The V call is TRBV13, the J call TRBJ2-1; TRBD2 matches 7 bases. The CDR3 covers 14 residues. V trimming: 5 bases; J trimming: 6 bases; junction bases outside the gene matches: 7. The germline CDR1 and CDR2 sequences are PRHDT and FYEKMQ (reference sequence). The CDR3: CASSGGRVVNEQFF. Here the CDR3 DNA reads TGTGCCAGCAGCGGCGGGAGAGTGGTCAATGAGCAGTTCTTC.

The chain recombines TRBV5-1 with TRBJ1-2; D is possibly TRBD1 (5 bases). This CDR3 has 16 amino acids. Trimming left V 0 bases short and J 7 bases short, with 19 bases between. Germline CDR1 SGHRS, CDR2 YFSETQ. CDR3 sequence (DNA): TGCGCCAGCAGCTTGGCCGAAGCTAGCCGTAGGGGTGGCTACACCTTC. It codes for CASSLAEASRRGGYTF.

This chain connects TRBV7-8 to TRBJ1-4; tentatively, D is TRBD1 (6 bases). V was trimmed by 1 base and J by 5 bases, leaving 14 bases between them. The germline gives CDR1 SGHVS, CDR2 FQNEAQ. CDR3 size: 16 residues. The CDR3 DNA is TGTGCCAGCAGCTTAGAGTGGGGGCTAACCAATGAAAAACTGTTTTTT. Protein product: CASSLEWGLTNEKLFF.

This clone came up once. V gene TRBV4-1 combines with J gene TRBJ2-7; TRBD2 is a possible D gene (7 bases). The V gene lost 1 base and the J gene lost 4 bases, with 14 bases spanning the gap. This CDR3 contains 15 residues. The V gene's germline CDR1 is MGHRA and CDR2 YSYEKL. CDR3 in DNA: TGCGCCAGCAGCCAAGGTCCCGCGGGGGCTTACGAGCAGTACTTC. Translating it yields CASSQGPAGAYEQYF.

CDR3 nucleotide sequence: TGTGCCAGCAGCTTATCTTGGACAGGCCGGGAGACCCAGTACTTC. Its translation: CASSLSWTGRETQYF. The gene calls are TRBV11-1 and TRBJ2-5, with TRBD1 matching 7 bases. Germline assignment: CDR1 SGHAT and CDR2 FQDESV (reference sequence). The CDR3 runs to 15 residues. The V gene end was trimmed by 2 bases and the J gene end by 5 bases; junction bases not matched to a gene: 8.

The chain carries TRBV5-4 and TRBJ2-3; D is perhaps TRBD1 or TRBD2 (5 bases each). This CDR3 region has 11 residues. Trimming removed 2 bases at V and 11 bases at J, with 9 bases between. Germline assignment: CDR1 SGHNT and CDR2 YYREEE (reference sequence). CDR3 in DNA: TGTGCCAGCAGCTTTGGGGGAAAGCAGTATTTT. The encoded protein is CASSFGGKQYF.

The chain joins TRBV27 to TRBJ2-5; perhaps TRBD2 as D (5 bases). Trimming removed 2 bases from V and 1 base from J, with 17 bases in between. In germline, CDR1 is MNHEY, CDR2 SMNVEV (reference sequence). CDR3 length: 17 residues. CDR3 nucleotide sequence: TGTGCCAGCAGTTTAGGCGGGCCCTTTGCGGCCCAAGAGACCCAGTACTTC. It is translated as CASSLGGPFAAQETQYF.

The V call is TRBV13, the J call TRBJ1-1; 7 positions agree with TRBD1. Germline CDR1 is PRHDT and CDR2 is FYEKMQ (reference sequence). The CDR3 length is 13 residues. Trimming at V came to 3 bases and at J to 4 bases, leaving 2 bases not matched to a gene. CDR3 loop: CASSFGQVTEAFF. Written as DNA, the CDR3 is TGTGCCAGCAGCTTCGGACAGGTCACTGAAGCTTTCTTT.

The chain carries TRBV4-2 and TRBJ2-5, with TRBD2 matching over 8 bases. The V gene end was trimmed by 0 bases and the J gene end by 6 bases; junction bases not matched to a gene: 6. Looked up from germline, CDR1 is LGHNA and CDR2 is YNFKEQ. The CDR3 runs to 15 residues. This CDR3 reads CASSQETSEVKTQYF. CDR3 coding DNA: TGTGCCAGCAGCCAAGAGACTAGCGAAGTGAAGACCCAGTACTTC.